The 6 T cell receptor beta chains presented below share a single source sample, sequenced in a study of blood T cell repertoires in COVID-19 (dated by TCRdb to 2019 to 2021). The library was obtained by the immunoSEQ multiplex PCR assay. The source is immuneACCESS, and TCRdb retained only in-frame sequences with V and J called. Part of the clones is not carried over; for the studies checked, unresolved V genes explain less than half of this, and the remainder is unexplained. In this sample the table shows 300,000 to 450,000 clones, about 89% of which occur a single time. The top ten clones comprise over 9.5% of the sample. Sequenced material: peripheral blood. The origin of the receptors is a woman in her twenties or thirties with COVID-19, enrolled during active disease.

The genes are TRBV6-5 and TRBJ2-1; D possibly corresponds to TRBD2 (7 bases). Trimming pared 2 bases from V and 8 bases from J, leaving 19 bases between. CDR1 and CDR2 (germline): MNHEY, SVGAGI. The CDR3 runs to 16 residues. The CDR3 DNA sequence: TGTGCCAGCAGTTACGGTCGGGGGGCCAGGACGGATGAGCAGTTCTTC. This sequence encodes CASSYGRGARTDEQFF.

The chain uses TRBV28 and TRBJ2-7; 7 positions match TRBD1. Trimming at V came to 7 bases and at J to 2 bases, leaving 8 bases not matched to a gene. Germline V gives CDR1 MDHEN, CDR2 SYDVKM. The CDR3 covers 14 residues. The CDR3 DNA follows: TGTGCCAGCACCTCAGACAGGGCAACCTACGAGCAGTACTTC. Protein sequence: CASTSDRATYEQYF.

This clone came up once. The genes are TRBV27 and TRBJ1-5; D remains unclear. Germline loops: CDR1 MNHEY, CDR2 SMNVEV (reference sequence). The CDR3 sequence is 16 residues long. V was trimmed by 5 bases and J by 1 base, leaving 15 bases between them. The CDR3 region is CASSARPPSSNQPQHF. Written as DNA, the CDR3 is TGTGCCAGCAGTGCCAGGCCCCCATCGAGCAATCAGCCCCAGCATTTT.

CDR3 DNA: TGTGCCAGCAGCCAAGATTCGGGGGAGGGAGGCACAGATACGCAGTATTTT. Its translation is CASSQDSGEGGTDTQYF. The chain joins TRBV14 to TRBJ2-3; 7 bases match TRBD2. CDR3 length equals 17 residues. Germline trimming cut 0 bases from V and 1 base from J; bases unmatched to any gene: 7. The V gene's germline CDR1 is SGHDN and CDR2 FVKESK.

V and J are TRBV4-1 and TRBJ2-1, with D possibly being TRBD2 (6 bases). The CDR3 consists of 15 residues. Deletions cut 4 bases from V and 12 bases from J, with 22 bases between. From germline, CDR1 is MGHRA and CDR2 YSYEKL. In DNA, the CDR3 is TGCGCCAGCAGCCCCACCGGGACTTTACCTAGGGGGCAGTTCTTC. Its translation: CASSPTGTLPRGQFF.

This rearrangement joins TRBV7-6 to TRBJ2-7; tentatively, D is TRBD1 (6 bases). Trimming shortened V by 6 bases and J by 3 bases, and 9 bases separated the two germline ends. Germline CDR1 and CDR2: SGHVS and FNYEAQ. The CDR3 length is 12 residues. This chain's CDR3 is CASSGTSYEQYF. DNA of the CDR3: TGTGCCAGCAGTGGGACAAGCTACGAGCAGTACTTC.